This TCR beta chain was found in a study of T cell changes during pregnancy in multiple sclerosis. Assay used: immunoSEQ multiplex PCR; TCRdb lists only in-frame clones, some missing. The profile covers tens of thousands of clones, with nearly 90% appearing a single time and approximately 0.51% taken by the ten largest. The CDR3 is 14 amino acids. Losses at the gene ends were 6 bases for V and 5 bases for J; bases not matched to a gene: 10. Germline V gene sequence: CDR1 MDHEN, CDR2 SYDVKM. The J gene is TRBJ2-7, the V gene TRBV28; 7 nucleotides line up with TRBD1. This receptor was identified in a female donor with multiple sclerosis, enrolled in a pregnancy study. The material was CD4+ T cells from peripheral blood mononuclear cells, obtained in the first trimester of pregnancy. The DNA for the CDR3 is TGTGCCAGCAGCGAAGGGGGCGGGCCCCACGAGCAGTACTTC. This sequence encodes CASSEGGGPHEQYF.